The 23 T cell receptor beta chains below come from one sample, sequenced in a study of OX40 agonist ivuxolimab in advanced cancers. Assay: immunoSEQ multiplex PCR; the TCRdb copy retains only in-frame clones and omits some. Of 77,000 or so clones in the sample, more than 75% were seen once. The input for sequencing was CD4+ or CD8+ T cells sorted from blood, taken in a trial of the OX40 agonist ivuxolimab. These receptors were taken from an adult with an advanced solid tumor such as melanoma, head and neck, liver or kidney cancer.

The chain links TRBV7-7 to TRBJ2-5; 11 nucleotides align to TRBD2. With 1 base clipped from V and 14 bases from J, the junction kept 9 bases outside the gene matches. CDR3 size: 14 residues. Germline values: CDR1 SSHAT, CDR2 FNYEAQ (reference sequence). The CDR3 sequence: CASSLVTSGEGKYF. The CDR3 DNA reads as TGTGCCAGCAGCTTAGTGACTAGCGGGGAGGGTAAATACTTC.

The chain links TRBV13 to TRBJ1-4, with TRBD1 identical over 10 bases. The CDR3 totals 14 residues. CDR1 and CDR2 (germline): PRHDT, FYEKMQ (reference sequence). V lost 5 bases to trimming and J lost 6 bases; unmatched junction nucleotides: 3. The CDR3 reads CASSRQGAHEKLFF. The CDR3 region has the DNA TGTGCCAGCAGCCGACAGGGGGCGCATGAAAAACTGTTTTTT.

This clone was counted once. This chain connects TRBV18 to TRBJ2-1; D might be TRBD2 (6 bases). Germline assignment: CDR1 KGHSH and CDR2 LQKENI. V lost 4 bases and J 2 bases, leaving 15 bases between the germline ends. CDR3 size: 16 residues. The CDR3 protein is CASSHGSHITYNEQFF. In nucleotides, the CDR3 is TGTGCCAGCTCACACGGGAGCCACATTACCTACAATGAGCAGTTCTTC.

This clone qualifies as medium-sized. CDR3 bases: TGTGCCATCAAGGGACAGGGAGGTTTTAACACTGAAGCTTTCTTT. Translated, it gives CAIKGQGGFNTEAFF. The gene calls are TRBV10-3 and TRBJ1-1; 9 positions agree with TRBD1. This CDR3 is 15 amino acids long. V dropped 7 bases and J dropped 2; count of bases not matched to a gene: 8. From germline, CDR1 is ENHRY and CDR2 SYGVKD.

This clone was seen once. V and J are TRBV14 and TRBJ2-5, with D possibly matching TRBD1 (5 bases). Germline V lookup: CDR1 SGHDN, CDR2 FVKESK. The V and J ends lost 0 bases and 4 bases respectively, with 15 bases between them. The CDR3 totals 16 residues. DNA for the CDR3: TGTGCCAGCAGCCAAGATAGGGGCAGGGTGATAGAGACCCAGTACTTC. Encoded protein: CASSQDRGRVIETQYF.

V is TRBV7-9 and J is TRBJ2-3; D not certain. Trimming took off 3 bases at V and 5 bases at J, with 15 bases between the two ends. This CDR3 comprises 15 residues. Germline loops: CDR1 SEHNR, CDR2 FQNEAQ (reference sequence). The chain's CDR3 is CASSLLEDGEDTQYF. Here the CDR3 DNA reads TGTGCCAGCAGCTTGCTAGAGGACGGCGAAGATACGCAGTATTTT.

The chain has TRBV10-3 and TRBJ2-7; 8 bases line up with TRBD1. This CDR3 region has 15 residues. J gave up 0 bases and V 6 bases, and 7 bases lay outside the gene matches. In germline, CDR1 is ENHRY, CDR2 SYGVKD. CDR3 sequence: CAIREQGVSSYEQYF. The CDR3 DNA reads TGTGCCATCAGAGAACAGGGGGTCAGCTCCTACGAGCAGTACTTC.

The chain couples TRBV28 to TRBJ2-7, with TRBD1 identical over 9 bases. The length of the CDR3 is 14 residues. The V segment lost 6 bases and the J segment 1 base; nucleotides outside the gene matches: 4. Germline V gene sequence: CDR1 MDHEN, CDR2 SYDVKM. The CDR3 nucleotides read TGTGCCAGCAGACCACAGGGGGCTTCCTACGAGCAGTACTTC. This encodes CASRPQGASYEQYF.

CDR3 region: CAWSGLNRVTYEQYF. CDR3 nucleotide sequence: TGTGCCTGGAGTGGACTGAACAGGGTGACCTACGAGCAGTACTTC. The rearrangement joins TRBV30 to TRBJ2-7, with a possible D match to TRBD1 (6 bases). CDR1 is GTSNPN, CDR2 SVGIG, per germline (reference sequence). The CDR3 length is 15 residues. V lost 1 base, J lost 2 bases, and 15 bases lay in between.

The rearrangement links TRBV7-2 to TRBJ2-1, with 9 bases that match TRBD2. Germline CDR1 and CDR2: SGHTA and FQGNSA. The CDR3 sequence is 14 residues long. J gave up 6 bases and V 2 bases, and 2 bases lay outside the gene matches. This CDR3 is CASSLLAGANEQFF. The CDR3 DNA reads as TGTGCCAGCAGCTTATTAGCGGGAGCCAATGAGCAGTTCTTC.

The CDR3 region is CASSLRKGRDTDTQYF. The CDR3 DNA reads as TGTGCCAGCAGCCTCCGCAAGGGGCGGGACACAGATACGCAGTATTTT. V is TRBV7-2 and J is TRBJ2-3; TRBD2 might be the D (6 bases). Germline lookup yields CDR1 SGHTA and CDR2 FQGNSA. The V and J ends lost 5 bases and 2 bases respectively, with 17 bases between them. The CDR3 length is 16 residues.

This clone was recorded only once. The chain links TRBV6-5 to TRBJ1-1; D is unresolved. This CDR3 contains 15 residues. Germline CDR1 and CDR2: MNHEY and SVGAGI. V lost 6 bases and J 0 bases, leaving 14 bases between the germline ends. The CDR3 region has the DNA TGTGCCAGCAGATCAACACCAAACTTGAACACTGAAGCTTTCTTT. Amino acid sequence: CASRSTPNLNTEAFF.

The chain is built from TRBV27 and TRBJ2-7; weak D call: TRBD2 (5 bases). Germline assignment: CDR1 MNHEY and CDR2 SMNVEV (reference sequence). This CDR3 comprises 14 residues. V was trimmed by 5 bases and J by 0 bases, leaving 11 bases between them. The chain's CDR3 is CASSHRENSYEQYF. DNA of the CDR3: TGTGCCAGCAGTCATCGGGAAAACTCCTACGAGCAGTACTTC.

This chain joins TRBV4-1 and TRBJ2-3, with TRBD2 identical over 12 bases. This CDR3 spans 17 amino acids. From germline, CDR1 is MGHRA and CDR2 YSYEKL. Trimming removed 4 bases from V and 4 bases from J; junction bases left unmatched: 9. CDR3: CASSPERTSGDSDTQYF. Written as DNA, the CDR3 is TGCGCCAGCAGCCCAGAGCGGACTAGCGGGGATTCAGATACGCAGTATTTT.

The chain combines TRBV5-6 with TRBJ2-1; D perhaps matches TRBD2 (5 bases). The length of the CDR3 is 13 residues. The V gene's germline CDR1 is SGHDT and CDR2 YYEEEE. V lost 0 bases and J lost 6, with 7 bases in between. Here the CDR3 DNA reads TGTGCCAGCAGCTTGGTTGCGGGCAATGAGCAGTTCTTC. This encodes CASSLVAGNEQFF. Filled out from reference TRBV5-6 and TRBJ2-1, the complete variable domain reads DAGVTQSPTHLIKTRGQQVTLRCSPKSGHDTVSWYQQALGQGPQFIFQYYEEEERQRGNFPDRFSGHQFPNYSSELNVNALLLGDSALYLCASSLVAGNEQFFGPGTRLTVL.

The gene calls are TRBV2 and TRBJ2-7; D gene unclear. The CDR3 is 14 amino acids. V lost 7 bases, J lost 0 bases, and 13 bases lay in between. Per germline, CDR1 SNHLY and CDR2 FYNNEI. The CDR3 loop is CASTDGRGSYEQYF. DNA of the CDR3: TGTGCCAGCACCGACGGGCGTGGCTCCTACGAGCAGTACTTC.

This chain joins TRBV12-2 and TRBJ2-7; whether TRBD2, the table's D call, matches the DNA was not checked. TRBV12-2 corresponds to a pseudogene. The CDR3 spans 15 residues. As DNA, the CDR3 is TGTGCAAGTCGCTCGCGGGATACGACGGGTCACGAGCAGTACTTC. Residues: CASRSRDTTGHEQYF.

This chain links TRBV11-2 with TRBJ1-5, with D unclear. This CDR3 has 16 amino acids. The germline V and J ends were trimmed by 5 bases and 0 bases, with 14 bases remaining between them. Looked up from germline, CDR1 is SGHAT and CDR2 is FQNNGV. The DNA of the CDR3 is TGTGCCAGCAGCAACCCGGACGTCCCTAGCAATCAGCCCCAGCATTTT. Encoded protein: CASSNPDVPSNQPQHF. The full variable domain, with the rest looked up from reference TRBV11-2 and TRBJ1-5, is EAGVAQSPRYKIIEKRQSVAFWCNPISGHATLYWYQQILGQGPKLLIQFQNNGVVDDSQLPKDRFSAERLKGVDSTLKIQPAKLEDSAVYLCASSNPDVPSNQPQHFGDGTRLSIL.

The chain employs TRBV5-1 and TRBJ2-7, with 9 nucleotides matching TRBD2. Germline lookup yields CDR1 SGHRS and CDR2 YFSETQ. Trimming at V came to 2 bases and at J to 6 bases, leaving 3 bases not matched to a gene. The CDR3 consists of 13 residues. The CDR3 DNA reads as TGCGCCAGCAGCTTACCGGGACTAGCCGAGCAGTACTTC. It is translated as CASSLPGLAEQYF.

This clone was seen once. The chain has TRBV27 and TRBJ2-6; weak D call: TRBD2 (5 bases). This CDR3 is 15 amino acids long. The germline CDR1 and CDR2 sequences are MNHEY and SMNVEV (reference sequence). The V gene lost 1 base and the J gene lost 2 bases, with 6 bases spanning the gap. The CDR3: CASSLWGAGANVLTF. For the CDR3, the DNA is TGTGCCAGCAGTTTATGGGGAGCTGGGGCCAACGTCCTGACTTTC.

The rearrangement joins TRBV28 to TRBJ2-1; TRBD2 aligns across 11 bases. The CDR3 is 13 residues long. The V gene end was trimmed by 10 bases and the J gene end by 4 bases; junction bases not matched to a gene: 3. CDR1 and CDR2 from the germline V gene are MDHEN and SYDVKM. CDR3 sequence reads: CATRLAGYNEQFF. CDR3 nucleotide sequence: TGTGCCACCCGACTAGCGGGATACAATGAGCAGTTCTTC.

The chain carries TRBV23-1 and TRBJ2-7; 13 positions agree with TRBD2. TRBV23-1 is annotated as an ORF whose role is uncertain. The CDR3 is made up of 15 amino acids. The V segment lost 3 bases and the J segment 7 bases; nucleotides outside the gene matches: 6. The DNA of the CDR3 is TGCGCCAGCAGTCAGTCCGGGACTAGCGGGGAGGAGCAGTACTTC. Its translation: CASSQSGTSGEEQYF.

This clone was recorded once. The J gene is TRBJ1-5, the V gene TRBV10-3, with D perhaps matching TRBD1 (6 bases). This CDR3 has 13 residues. Germline V gene sequence: CDR1 ENHRY, CDR2 SYGVKD. V was trimmed by 7 bases and J by 3 bases, leaving 10 bases between them. CDR3 DNA sequence: TGTGCCATCACAGGACAGCTCAATCAGCCCCAGCATTTT. Translation gives CAITGQLNQPQHF.